This T cell receptor beta chain was recovered during a study of graft-versus-host responses after intestinal transplantation. Sequencing used immunoSEQ multiplex PCR; TCRdb keeps in-frame clones, though not all of them. The table shows around 100,000 clones, with roughly 87% occurring only once. As to this clone: The antigen is undetermined.

This clonotype originated in a human donor who was the organ donor for an intestinal transplant. Sample: unstimulated CD4+ T cells sorted from spleen or lymph node cells, taken before transplant.

The CDR3 reads CASSFGDRVSGYTF. The CDR3 coding sequence is TGTGCCAGCAGTTTCGGCGACAGGGTCTCTGGCTACACCTTC. The V call is TRBV27, the J call TRBJ1-2; 7 bases line up with TRBD1. J was trimmed by 7 bases and V by 3 bases; bases with no gene match: 8. The CDR3 has 14 amino acids. Germline V CDR1 and CDR2: MNHEY, SMNVEV (reference sequence).